The 16 T cell receptor beta chains reported below all come from one sample, sequenced in a study of T cell clonotyping in hematopoietic cell transplantation. Repertoires were generated with immunoSEQ multiplex PCR, while TCRdb's copy carries only in-frame clones and drops some. Of some 2,000 clones listed, 93% are singletons. Noted time point: recipient sample about 28 days before transplant, after cytoreduction. Specimen: peripheral blood mononuclear cells, collected before stem cell transplant. These receptors were taken from a woman between 50 and 59 years old with acute myeloid leukemia. Some clones in this sample may be carry-over from other donors' samples.

This clone has only a few counts. V usage is TRBV7-9 and J usage is TRBJ2-2, with 11 bases matching TRBD2. Germline V gene lookup returns CDR1 SEHNR and CDR2 FQNEAQ (reference sequence). The CDR3 loop spans 17 amino acids. Germline trimming cut 3 bases from V and 3 bases from J; bases unmatched to any gene: 6. The CDR3 is CASSFPFSGGDTGELFF. The CDR3 DNA sequence: TGTGCCAGCAGCTTCCCCTTTAGCGGGGGGGACACCGGGGAGCTGTTTTTT.

The chain uses TRBV30 and TRBJ1-3, with D unclear. This CDR3 is 12 amino acids long. Germline V CDR1 and CDR2: GTSNPN, SVGIG (reference sequence). Trimming cost V 0 bases and J 4 bases, with 4 bases left between them. The CDR3 loop reads CAWSVSGNTIYF. The CDR3 DNA sequence: TGTGCCTGGAGTGTATCAGGAAACACCATATATTTT.

This chain joins TRBV27 and TRBJ2-7, with 10 bases that match TRBD1. The CDR3 length is 15 residues. The junction had 7 bases not matched to a gene; V was cut back by 6 bases and J by 2 bases. CDR1 is MNHEY, CDR2 SMNVEV, per germline (reference sequence). DNA of the CDR3: TGTGCCAGCAGCGCCGGGACAGGGGCTCCCTACGAGCAGTACTTC. Translating it yields CASSAGTGAPYEQYF.

This clone was counted a single time. This chain joins TRBV5-1 and TRBJ2-1, with 8 bases identical to TRBD1. CDR1 and CDR2 from the germline V gene are SGHRS and YFSETQ. V shed 4 bases and J 2 bases; nucleotides not matched to a gene: 5. The CDR3 is made up of 15 amino acids. As DNA, the CDR3 is TGCGCCAGCAGCCCGTACAGGGGGGCCTACAATGAGCAGTTCTTC. It encodes CASSPYRGAYNEQFF.

This chain links TRBV7-2 with TRBJ2-7; D not resolved. V lost 1 base, J lost 6 bases, and 13 bases lay in between. Germline V gene data show CDR1 as SGHTA and CDR2 as FQGNSA. This CDR3 comprises 14 residues. CDR3 sequence: CASSLVGMSGEQYF. The CDR3 DNA follows: TGTGCCAGCAGCTTAGTGGGCATGAGTGGCGAGCAGTACTTC. Full variable domain (remainder filled in from reference TRBV7-2 and TRBJ2-7): GAGVSQSPSNKVTEKGKDVELRCDPISGHTALYWYRQSLGQGLEFLIYFQGNSAPDKSGLPSDRFSAERTGGSVSTLTIQRTQQEDSAVYLCASSLVGMSGEQYFGPGTRLTVT.

J is TRBJ2-1 and V is TRBV15; TRBD1 matches 7 bases. The CDR3 consists of 14 residues. Looked up from germline, CDR1 is LNHNV and CDR2 is YYDKDF (reference sequence). J lost 8 bases, V lost 4 bases, and 8 bases had no gene match. The CDR3 DNA reads as TGTGCCACCAGCACGCGGGTTACAGGGGATGAGCAGTTCTTC. As protein: CATSTRVTGDEQFF.

The DNA for the CDR3 is TGTGCCAGCAGCTTAGTCGGGACACCCTCCTACGAGCAGTACTTC. Translating it yields CASSLVGTPSYEQYF. The chain couples TRBV7-2 to TRBJ2-7; possible D gene TRBD1, 6 bases. This CDR3 spans 15 amino acids. Trimming removed 1 base from V and 0 bases from J, with 10 bases in between. Germline lookup yields CDR1 SGHTA and CDR2 FQGNSA.

This clone came up a few times. The chain uses TRBV18 and TRBJ1-1; 7 nucleotides align to TRBD1. Germline values: CDR1 KGHSH, CDR2 LQKENI. The trim removed 4 bases at V and 0 bases at J, leaving 5 bases unmatched. The CDR3 spans 15 residues. CDR3 DNA sequence: TGTGCCAGCTCACTATTACAGGGGATGAACACTGAAGCTTTCTTT. Its protein is CASSLLQGMNTEAFF.

This chain joins TRBV13 and TRBJ2-5; TRBD2 matches at 15 bases. Looked up from germline, CDR1 is PRHDT and CDR2 is FYEKMQ (reference sequence). J lost 4 bases, V lost 2 bases, and 11 bases had no gene match. The CDR3 is made up of 19 amino acids. The CDR3 region is CASSLRTGTSGGSGETQYF. The CDR3 nucleotides read TGTGCCAGCAGCTTAAGGACCGGGACTAGCGGGGGGAGTGGAGAGACCCAGTACTTC.

This sequence joins TRBV10-2 and TRBJ2-3; TRBD1 matches 7 bases. The CDR3 extends over 13 amino acids. Germline CDR1 WSHSY, CDR2 SAAADI. The V gene end was trimmed by 0 bases and the J gene end by 12 bases; junction bases not matched to a gene: 6. The CDR3 here is CASSESRGTAQYF. CDR3 coding DNA: TGCGCCAGCAGTGAGTCGAGGGGGACAGCCCAGTATTTT.

This sequence joins TRBV6-5 and TRBJ2-7; 7 nucleotides line up with TRBD1. The CDR3 has 14 residues. Germline-derived CDR1 and CDR2 are MNHEY and SVGAGI. V shed 4 bases and J 3 bases; nucleotides not matched to a gene: 6. CDR3 loop: CASSFGPGGYEQYF. CDR3 nucleotide sequence: TGTGCCAGCAGTTTTGGGCCAGGGGGCTACGAGCAGTACTTC.

The V and J genes are TRBV7-2 and TRBJ2-7, with TRBD2 as a possible D gene (6 bases). Deletions cut 4 bases from V and 3 bases from J, with 16 bases between. The CDR3 contains 15 residues. Germline CDR1 SGHTA, CDR2 FQGNSA. The CDR3 nucleotides are TGTGCCAGCAGCTACTCCACCGGGAGTTACTACGAGCAGTACTTC. Its translation: CASSYSTGSYYEQYF. The variable domain in full, completed from reference TRBV7-2 and TRBJ2-7, reads GAGVSQSPSNKVTEKGKDVELRCDPISGHTALYWYRQSLGQGLEFLIYFQGNSAPDKSGLPSDRFSAERTGGSVSTLTIQRTQQEDSAVYLCASSYSTGSYYEQYFGPGTRLTVT.

The chain carries TRBV6-5 and TRBJ2-7; a possible D gene is TRBD1 (6 bases). Trimming cost V 2 bases and J 5 bases, with 13 bases left between them. Germline V lookup: CDR1 MNHEY, CDR2 SVGAGI. The CDR3 runs to 14 residues. CDR3 nucleotides: TGTGCCAGCAGTTACACGCAGGGGAGTAACGAGCAGTACTTC. Translation gives CASSYTQGSNEQYF.

The V gene is TRBV12-5, the J gene TRBJ1-2, with D tentatively TRBD1 (5 bases). The CDR3 contains 14 residues. The germline V gene has CDR1 LGHNT and CDR2 FRNRAP. V lost 5 bases and J 3 bases, leaving 13 bases between the germline ends. This CDR3 reads CASGRDLSDYGYTF. The CDR3 nucleotides read TGTGCTAGTGGTCGGGACTTGTCCGACTATGGCTACACCTTC.

A few counts support this clone. The V call is TRBV7-9, the J call TRBJ2-2; maybe TRBD2 (6 bases). In germline, CDR1 is SEHNR, CDR2 FQNEAQ (reference sequence). The CDR3 length is 16 residues. Trimming cost V 0 bases and J 1 base, with 9 bases left between them. The CDR3 region is CASSLAIGGNTGELFF. CDR3 sequence (DNA): TGTGCCAGCAGCTTAGCCATCGGGGGGAACACCGGGGAGCTGTTTTTT.

This clone was observed a few times. The chain employs TRBV9 and TRBJ2-2; possible D gene TRBD1, 6 bases. V shed 0 bases and J shed 3 bases, with 15 bases lying between them. This CDR3 is built from 17 residues. Germline assignment: CDR1 SGDLS and CDR2 YYNGEE. This CDR3 reads CASSVGFGRGHTGELFF. In DNA form, the CDR3 reads TGTGCCAGCAGCGTAGGCTTTGGCAGGGGTCACACCGGGGAGCTGTTTTTT. Using reference TRBV9 and TRBJ2-2 for the parts outside the CDR3, the full variable domain is DSGVTQTPKHLITATGQRVTLRCSPRSGDLSVYWYQQSLDQGLQFLIQYYNGEERAKGNILERFSAQQFPDLHSELNLSSLELGDSALYFCASSVGFGRGHTGELFFGEGSRLTVL.